The 25 T cell receptor beta chains below come from one sample, sequenced in a study of T-cell memory formation after mild COVID-19. TCRdb independently ran MiXCR on the 5' RACE reads; one entry per CDR3 protein. The sample includes around 320,000 distinct CDR3 sequences, 25% to 30% of them seen just once. The sample taken for sequencing was PBMCs or a T cell subset sorted from them (not recorded which). The receptors derive from an adult woman who had mild COVID-19 (a few samples of this study predate the infection). Cell type and time point are not known.

The V gene is TRBV2, the J gene TRBJ1-1, with D hard to call. This CDR3 spans 14 amino acids. Germline-derived CDR1 and CDR2 are SNHLY and FYNNEI. The V end lost 4 bases, the J end lost 1 base, and 10 bases lay between the germline ends. The CDR3 loop is CASSAGRENTEAFF. The CDR3 DNA sequence: TGTGCCAGCAGTGCGGGCAGAGAGAACACTGAAGCTTTCTTT.

The chain carries TRBV5-1 and TRBJ2-1; 11 nucleotides match TRBD2. With 0 bases clipped from V and 6 bases from J, the junction kept 11 bases outside the gene matches. The CDR3 runs to 18 residues. Germline CDR1 reads SGHRS; CDR2 reads YFSETQ. The CDR3 bases are TGCGCCAGCAGCTTGGTCGAACTAGCGGGAGACCGGGGCAATGAGCAGTTCTTC. Protein product: CASSLVELAGDRGNEQFF.

This clonotype was observed a few times. This chain connects TRBV4-1 to TRBJ2-5; 9 bases fit TRBD2. Trimming at V came to 4 bases and at J to 4 bases, leaving 7 bases not matched to a gene. Germline-derived CDR1 and CDR2 are MGHRA and YSYEKL. This CDR3 region has 15 residues. The CDR3 sequence is CASSRRLAGRETQYF. CDR3 nucleotides: TGCGCCAGCAGCCGACGCCTAGCGGGACGAGAGACCCAGTACTTC.

This clonotype was counted once. The rearrangement links TRBV24-1 to TRBJ2-5; D is ambiguous. CDR1 and CDR2 (germline): KGHDR, SFDVKD. This CDR3 spans 15 amino acids. Between the trimmed V and J ends, which lost 6 bases and 5 bases, there was a span of 18 bases. CDR3 bases: TGTGCCACCAGTAAGACCCCCCCACAAGGGGAGACCCAGTACTTC. It translates to CATSKTPPQGETQYF.

This clonotype was found a few times. J is TRBJ2-7 and V is TRBV6-1, with a possible D match to TRBD1 (5 bases). Germline V gene data show CDR1 as MNHNS and CDR2 as SASEGT. V was trimmed by 11 bases and J by 3 bases, leaving 11 bases between them. This CDR3 spans 11 amino acids. The CDR3 DNA reads TGTGCCGGTAAAGGGGACTACGAGCAGTACTTC. Protein sequence: CAGKGDYEQYF.

This clonotype was seen only a few times. The rearrangement joins TRBV20-1 to TRBJ1-2, with D tentatively TRBD1 (6 bases). This CDR3 is built from 14 residues. V lost 0 bases and J 4 bases, leaving 12 bases between the germline ends. CDR1 is DFQATT, CDR2 SNEGSKA, per germline (reference sequence). This CDR3 reads CSARDIQGIYGYTF. Written as DNA, the CDR3 is TGCAGTGCTAGAGACATACAGGGAATCTATGGCTACACCTTC.

This clonotype was found a few times. The chain employs TRBV29-1 and TRBJ2-5; no firm D call. V was clipped by 3 bases and J by 1 base, with 12 bases between them. The CDR3 has 14 residues. Germline V gene lookup returns CDR1 SQVTM and CDR2 ANQGSEA. The CDR3 spells CSVDLLPSQETQYF. The CDR3 DNA sequence: TGCAGCGTTGATCTCCTGCCAAGCCAAGAGACCCAGTACTTC.

The rearrangement links TRBV3-1 to TRBJ1-5, with TRBD1 as a possible D gene (5 bases). The CDR3 runs to 15 residues. Germline assignment: CDR1 LGHDT and CDR2 YNNKEL (reference sequence). The V gene lost 8 bases and the J gene lost 2 bases, with 16 bases spanning the gap. In DNA form, the CDR3 reads TGTGCCAGCTCTACGGGGGGAGCGGGCAATCAGCCCCAGCATTTT. It encodes CASSTGGAGNQPQHF.

The J gene is TRBJ2-3, the V gene TRBV12-3 or TRBV12-4, with a weak D call TRBD1 (6 bases). The V gene lost 4 bases and the J gene lost 4 bases, with 12 bases spanning the gap. CDR3 size: 14 residues. The CDR3 DNA sequence: TGTGCCAGCAGTTCGACAGGACGGGCAGATACGCAGTATTTT. This gives the protein CASSSTGRADTQYF.

This clonotype was counted only a few times. The chain links TRBV6-5 to TRBJ2-2, with 9 bases fitting TRBD1. The V gene end was trimmed by 5 bases and the J gene end by 6 bases; junction bases not matched to a gene: 10. Germline V lookup: CDR1 MNHEY, CDR2 SVGAGI. This CDR3 region has 16 residues. The CDR3: CASSLGTGRLAGELFF. Here the CDR3 DNA reads TGTGCCAGCAGTCTTGGGACAGGGCGGTTGGCCGGGGAGCTGTTTTTT.

This clonotype has a handful of counts. The chain links TRBV6-5 to TRBJ2-3; D is tentatively TRBD1 or TRBD2 (5 bases each). Germline CDR1 and CDR2: MNHEY and SVGAGI. This CDR3 is 15 amino acids long. V was shortened by 2 bases and J by 1 base, with 10 bases between the two germline ends. The CDR3 spells CASSYMGVRTDTQYF. The CDR3 DNA sequence: TGTGCCAGCAGTTACATGGGGGTTCGCACAGATACGCAGTATTTT.

The genes are TRBV6-4 and TRBJ2-1, with 7 bases aligning to TRBD2. Trimming took 2 bases from V and 10 from J; bases not matched to a gene: 8. CDR3 length: 14 amino acids. Germline V gene data show CDR1 as MRHNA and CDR2 as SNTAGT. Here the CDR3 reads CASSDNGGSVEQFF. The DNA of the CDR3 is TGTGCCAGCAGTGACAACGGGGGGAGCGTGGAGCAGTTCTTC.

This sequence joins TRBV18 and TRBJ2-7, with TRBD1 matching 7 bases. The J segment lost 5 bases and the V segment lost 3 bases, leaving 7 bases of the junction unmatched. The CDR3 has 14 amino acids. Germline-derived CDR1 and CDR2 are KGHSH and LQKENI. The CDR3 region has the DNA TGTGCCAGCTCACCGCAGGGGGACCAGAACGAGCAGTACTTC. This gives the protein CASSPQGDQNEQYF.

On this clonotype: One junction end disagrees with the germline gene, perhaps due to a read error. The rearrangement uses TRBV12-3 or TRBV12-4 and TRBJ1-2; the D gene is possibly TRBD1 (5 bases). The CDR3 covers 12 residues. CDR3 DNA: TGTGCCAGTAGTTTATTAGGGGTCGGCTACACCTTC. Translating it yields CASSLLGVGYTF.

This clonotype was counted many times. V and J are TRBV20-1 and TRBJ2-1, with D maybe TRBD2 (6 bases). Trimming cost V 6 bases and J 4 bases, with 10 bases left between them. The CDR3 has 12 amino acids. The germline V gene has CDR1 DFQATT and CDR2 SNEGSKA (reference sequence). CDR3 amino acids: CSAGTDYNEQFF. In DNA, the CDR3 is TGCAGTGCCGGGACTGATTACAATGAGCAGTTCTTC.

The chain is built from TRBV7-9 and TRBJ1-2; 8 bases map to TRBD1. Losses at the gene ends were 5 bases for V and 6 bases for J; bases not matched to a gene: 5. Per germline, CDR1 SEHNR and CDR2 FQNEAQ (reference sequence). The CDR3 spans 13 residues. The CDR3 here is CASSETGDDGYTF. CDR3 in DNA: TGTGCCAGCAGCGAGACAGGGGACGATGGCTACACCTTC.

The chain combines TRBV4-3 with TRBJ2-1; D not resolved. CDR1 LGHNA and CDR2 YSLEER come from the germline V gene. The V and J ends lost 0 bases and 5 bases respectively, with 11 bases between them. The CDR3 spans 15 residues. This CDR3 is CASSQEKRVHNEQFF. The CDR3 bases are TGCGCCAGCAGCCAAGAGAAAAGGGTCCACAATGAGCAGTTCTTC.

This clonotype has a handful of counts. The CDR3 region has the DNA TGTGCCAGCAGCCAAGAGACCCGGGGCTGGTCCTACGAGCAGTACTTC. The encoded protein is CASSQETRGWSYEQYF. V is TRBV4-2 and J is TRBJ2-7; perhaps D is TRBD1 or TRBD2 (5 bases each). This CDR3 is built from 16 residues. V lost 0 bases to trimming and J lost 1 base, with 13 bases between them. CDR1 is LGHNA, CDR2 YNFKEQ, per germline.

This clonotype appeared once. The rearrangement links TRBV4-1 to TRBJ1-2, with no clear D. Trimming removed 2 bases from V and 6 bases from J, with 13 bases in between. The CDR3 totals 14 residues. CDR1 MGHRA and CDR2 YSYEKL come from the germline V gene. The CDR3 sequence is CASSQLTSTDGYTF. The CDR3 DNA reads as TGCGCCAGCAGCCAACTTACTAGCACGGATGGCTACACCTTC.

This clonotype showed up just a few times. The gene calls are TRBV20-1 and TRBJ1-5; D might be TRBD1 (5 bases). This CDR3 has 16 amino acids. CDR1 and CDR2 from the germline V gene are DFQATT and SNEGSKA (reference sequence). The V and J ends lost 0 bases and 3 bases respectively, with 15 bases between them. This chain's CDR3 is CSARDTLGGDNQPQHF. Here the CDR3 DNA reads TGCAGTGCTAGAGACACCCTTGGGGGAGACAATCAGCCCCAGCATTTT.

CDR3 nucleotide sequence: TGTGCCAGCAGTCTATATAGGGGTAGCAATCAGCCCCAGCATTTT. Translation: CASSLYRGSNQPQHF. The V and J genes are TRBV28 and TRBJ1-5, with a tentative D call TRBD1 (5 bases). This CDR3 is built from 15 residues. V was clipped by 5 bases and J by 0 bases, with 11 bases between them. From germline, CDR1 is MDHEN and CDR2 SYDVKM.

The chain is built from TRBV24-1 and TRBJ1-5, with D perhaps matching TRBD1 (6 bases). The germline gives CDR1 KGHDR, CDR2 SFDVKD. The CDR3 runs 14 residues. Between the trimmed V and J ends, which lost 6 bases and 0 bases, there was a span of 8 bases. CDR3 bases: TGTGCCACCAGTCCGGACAGTAGCAATCAGCCCCAGCATTTT. Protein product: CATSPDSSNQPQHF.

The chain carries TRBV24-1 and TRBJ2-3; 15 bases fit TRBD2. CDR3 length: 15 amino acids. Germline trimming cut 8 bases from V and 5 bases from J; bases unmatched to any gene: 4. In germline, CDR1 is KGHDR, CDR2 SFDVKD. In DNA, the CDR3 is TGTGCCACCACGGGACTAGCGGGAGGAAGAGATACGCAGTATTTT. Translated, it gives CATTGLAGGRDTQYF.

This clonotype was picked up many times. The chain is built from TRBV7-3 and TRBJ2-2, with 7 bases identical to TRBD1. The CDR3 loop spans 19 amino acids. Germline trimming cut 1 base from V and 6 bases from J; bases unmatched to any gene: 17. Germline CDR1 SGHTA, CDR2 FQGTGA. DNA for the CDR3: TGTGCCAGCAGCTTAAGAGGACAGGCGGGCAAGTCGATGGCCGGGGAGCTGTTTTTT. Protein sequence: CASSLRGQAGKSMAGELFF.

This chain links TRBV7-9 with TRBJ1-1, with a tentative D call TRBD1 (5 bases). The CDR3 contains 14 residues. Trimming took 5 bases from V and 1 from J, leaving 11 bases between them. The germline CDR1 and CDR2 sequences are SEHNR and FQNEAQ (reference sequence). In DNA form, the CDR3 reads TGTGCCAGCAGCGCGGGGGATAAGAACACTGAAGCTTTCTTT. Its translation is CASSAGDKNTEAFF.